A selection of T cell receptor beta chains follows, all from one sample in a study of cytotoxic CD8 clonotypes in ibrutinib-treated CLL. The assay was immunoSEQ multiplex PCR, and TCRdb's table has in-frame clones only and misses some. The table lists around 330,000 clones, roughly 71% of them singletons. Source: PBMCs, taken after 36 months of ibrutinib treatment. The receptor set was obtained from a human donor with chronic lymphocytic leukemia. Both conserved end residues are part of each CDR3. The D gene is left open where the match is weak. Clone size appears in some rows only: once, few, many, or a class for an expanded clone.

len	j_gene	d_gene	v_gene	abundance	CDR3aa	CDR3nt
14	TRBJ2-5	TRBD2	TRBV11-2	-	CASSLGLAGETQYF	TGTGCCAGCAGCCTGGGACTAGCGGGAGAGACCCAGTACTTC
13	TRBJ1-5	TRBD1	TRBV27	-	CASSLTGEEAQHF	TGTGCCAGCAGTTTAACAGGGGAGGAGGCCCAGCATTTT
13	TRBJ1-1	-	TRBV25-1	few	CASRGTVNTEAFF	TGTGCCAGCAGAGGGACGGTGAACACTGAAGCTTTCTTT
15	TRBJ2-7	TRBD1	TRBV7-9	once	CASSPGQGGSYEQYF	TGTGCCAGCAGCCCCGGACAGGGGGGATCCTACGAGCAGTACTTC
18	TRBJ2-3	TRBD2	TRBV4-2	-	CASSQGTSGGAMLDTQYF	TGTGCCAGCAGCCAGGGGACTAGCGGGGGGGCCATGTTAGATACGCAGTATTTT
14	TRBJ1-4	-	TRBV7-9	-	CASSLVRDQEKLFF	TGTGCCAGCAGCTTAGTCAGGGATCAGGAAAAACTGTTTTTT
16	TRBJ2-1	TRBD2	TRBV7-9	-	CASSLRAGGRLNEQFF	TGTGCCAGCAGCTTAAGGGCGGGGGGGCGTCTCAATGAGCAGTTCTTC
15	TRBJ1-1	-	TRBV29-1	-	CSVEDPKILNTEAFF	TGCAGCGTTGAAGACCCTAAAATTTTGAACACTGAAGCTTTCTTT
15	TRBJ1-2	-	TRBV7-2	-	CASSTSRGVSYGYTF	TGTGCCAGCAGCACGAGTAGAGGGGTCTCTTATGGCTACACCTTC
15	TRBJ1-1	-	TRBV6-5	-	CASSYYRGGDTEAFF	TGTGCCAGCAGTTACTACCGCGGGGGAGACACTGAAGCTTTCTTT
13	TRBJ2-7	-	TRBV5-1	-	CASSPSRDYEQYF	TGCGCCAGCAGCCCGTCCAGGGACTACGAGCAGTACTTC
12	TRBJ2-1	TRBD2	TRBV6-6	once	CASSRTSYEQFF	TGTGCCAGCAGTCGGACTAGCTATGAGCAGTTCTTC
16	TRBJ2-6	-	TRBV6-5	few	CASSYSGESGANVLTF	TGTGCCAGCAGTTACTCAGGGGAGTCTGGGGCCAACGTCCTGACTTTC
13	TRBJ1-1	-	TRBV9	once	CASSPGRGTEAFF	TGTGCCAGCAGCCCTGGACGAGGGACTGAAGCTTTCTTT
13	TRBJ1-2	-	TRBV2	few	CASNVGGGYGYTF	TGTGCCAGCAACGTAGGGGGGGGCTATGGCTACACCTTC
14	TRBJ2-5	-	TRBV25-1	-	CASSEFTAKETQYF	TGTGCCAGCAGTGAATTTACGGCAAAAGAGACCCAGTACTTC
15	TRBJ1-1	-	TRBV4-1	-	CASSQVKFGGTEAFF	TGCGCCAGCAGCCAAGTTAAATTCGGGGGCACTGAAGCTTTCTTT
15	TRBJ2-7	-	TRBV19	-	CASSIAGYGNYEQYF	TGTGCCAGTAGTATTGCGGGATACGGAAACTACGAGCAGTACTTC
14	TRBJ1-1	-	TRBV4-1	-	CASSQDAGFTEAFF	TGCGCCAGCAGCCAAGATGCTGGTTTTACTGAAGCTTTCTTT
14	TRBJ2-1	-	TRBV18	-	CASSPSREAGEQFF	TGTGCCAGCTCACCAAGCAGGGAGGCCGGTGAGCAGTTCTTC
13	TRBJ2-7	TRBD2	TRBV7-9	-	CASSGTSGDEQYF	TGTGCCAGTTCGGGCACTAGCGGGGACGAGCAGTACTTC
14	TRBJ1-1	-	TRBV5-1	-	CASSLDRRNTEAFF	TGCGCCAGCAGCTTGGACAGGAGGAACACTGAAGCTTTCTTT
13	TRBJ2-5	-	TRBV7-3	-	CASSLFLGSAQYF	TGTGCCAGCAGCTTATTTCTGGGGTCGGCCCAGTACTTC
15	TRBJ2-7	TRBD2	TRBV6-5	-	CASSYFSSGTYEQYF	TGTGCCAGCAGTTACTTTTCCAGCGGGACCTACGAGCAGTACTTC
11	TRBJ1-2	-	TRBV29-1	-	CSVSTHYGYTF	TGCAGCGTTTCGACCCACTATGGCTACACCTTC
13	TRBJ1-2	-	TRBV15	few	CATRAAPNYGYTF	TGTGCCACCAGGGCCGCTCCTAACTATGGCTACACCTTC
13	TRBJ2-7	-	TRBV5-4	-	CASSLVQDYEQYF	TGTGCCAGCAGCTTGGTACAGGACTACGAGCAGTACTTC
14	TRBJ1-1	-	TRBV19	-	CASSMTATNTEAFF	TGTGCCAGTAGTATGACAGCGACAAACACTGAAGCTTTCTTT
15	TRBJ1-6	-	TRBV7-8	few	CASSLGAGRNSPLHF	TGTGCCAGCAGCTTAGGAGCAGGCAGGAATTCACCCCTCCACTTT
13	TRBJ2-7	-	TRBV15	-	CATSEGSSPEQYF	TGTGCCACCAGCGAGGGTTCAAGCCCCGAGCAGTACTTC
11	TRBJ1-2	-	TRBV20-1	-	CSARAPDRDSF	TGCAGTGCTAGAGCACCTGACCGGGACTCCTTC
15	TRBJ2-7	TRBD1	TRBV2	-	CASSGAGTGTYEQYF	TGTGCCAGCAGTGGTGCCGGGACAGGGACCTACGAGCAGTACTTC
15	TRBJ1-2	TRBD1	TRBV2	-	CASRAGQGLLYGYTF	TGTGCCAGCAGGGCGGGACAGGGCCTCCTCTATGGCTACACCTTC
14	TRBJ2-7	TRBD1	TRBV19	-	CASSLRGNSYEQYF	TGTGCCAGTTCACTCAGGGGGAACTCCTACGAGCAGTACTTC
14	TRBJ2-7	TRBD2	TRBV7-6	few	CASSSGLAGIEQYF	TGTGCCAGCAGCTCGGGACTAGCGGGAATCGAGCAGTACTTC
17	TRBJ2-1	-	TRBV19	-	CASSIGLPYRSYNEQFF	TGTGCCAGTAGTATAGGCCTCCCCTACCGCTCCTACAATGAGCAGTTCTTC
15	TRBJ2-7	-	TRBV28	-	CASRPRQRRSYEQYF	TGTGCCAGCAGACCCAGACAGAGAAGATCCTACGAGCAGTACTTC